These 9 T cell receptor beta chains share one sample of origin, sequenced in a study of patients and donors after allogeneic stem cell transplantation. MiXCR, applied by TCRdb to the RT-PCR reads, yields one record per CDR3 protein. The sample lists about 960,000 distinct CDR3 sequences; approximately 19% were seen once. The source material was blood, either unsorted or a sorted T cell fraction (not recorded which). The receptors were gathered from a human donor who was either an allogeneic HSCT recipient or a stem cell or donor lymphocyte infusion donor (not recorded which). It is not recorded whose cells these are; they may come from a transplant donor.

This chain uses TRBV2 with TRBJ1-5; D not certain. Germline V CDR1 and CDR2: SNHLY, FYNNEI. The CDR3 has 15 residues. The V end lost 5 bases, the J end lost 6 bases, and 17 bases lay between the germline ends. The CDR3 sequence is CASSQYRDTPQPQHF. In DNA form, the CDR3 reads TGTGCCAGCAGTCAATACCGAGACACCCCTCAGCCCCAGCATTTT.

This clonotype showed up just a few times. The chain carries TRBV12-3 or TRBV12-4 and TRBJ2-2; 8 nucleotides match TRBD1. The CDR3 length is 14 residues. Trimming at V came to 6 bases and at J to 6 bases, leaving 6 bases not matched to a gene. The CDR3 nucleotides are TGTGCCAGCAGCCGGACACAGGGGGCCGGGGAGCTGTTTTTT. This gives the protein CASSRTQGAGELFF.

V and J are TRBV5-1 and TRBJ1-1; a possible D gene is TRBD1 (6 bases). Germline CDR1 is SGHRS and CDR2 is YFSETQ. Trimming shortened V by 4 bases and J by 1 base, and 11 bases separated the two germline ends. The CDR3 spans 14 residues. The CDR3 protein is CASSTWTENTEAFF. The CDR3 DNA follows: TGCGCCAGCAGCACGTGGACAGAGAACACTGAAGCTTTCTTT.

This clonotype was detected only a few times. The rearrangement joins TRBV20-1 to TRBJ1-1; D perhaps matches TRBD1 (5 bases). The germline V gene encodes CDR1 DFQATT and CDR2 SNEGSKA (reference sequence). V was trimmed by 0 bases and J by 1 base, leaving 18 bases between them. The CDR3 sequence is 17 residues long. CDR3 DNA sequence: TGCAGTGCTAGAGATTACTTTTTGGGGACGACGAACACTGAAGCTTTCTTT. Translated: CSARDYFLGTTNTEAFF.

V usage is TRBV14 and J usage is TRBJ1-2; D remains unclear. Germline CDR1 reads SGHDN; CDR2 reads FVKESK. V lost 1 base to trimming and J lost 4 bases, with 7 bases between them. The CDR3 contains 13 residues. The CDR3 DNA sequence: TGTGCCAGCAGCCAAGTCTCACGCTATGGCTACACCTTC. This encodes CASSQVSRYGYTF.

The gene calls are TRBV10-3 and TRBJ1-1; the D is unclear. Between the trimmed V and J ends, which lost 4 bases and 7 bases, there was a span of 10 bases. Germline V gives CDR1 ENHRY, CDR2 SYGVKD. The CDR3 spans 12 residues. CDR3: CAISADGYEAFF. DNA of the CDR3: TGTGCCATCAGTGCGGACGGTTATGAAGCTTTCTTT.

This clonotype was seen only a few times. The chain employs TRBV7-2 and TRBJ2-7, with a weak D call TRBD1 (6 bases). The V gene's germline CDR1 is SGHTA and CDR2 FQGNSA. CDR3 length equals 14 residues. The germline V and J ends were trimmed by 3 bases and 3 bases, with 12 bases remaining between them. The CDR3 nucleotides read TGTGCCAGCAGCTTGGGGACAAACCGCTACGAGCAGTACTTC. It yields the protein CASSLGTNRYEQYF. Full variable domain (missing parts from reference TRBV7-2 and TRBJ2-7): GAGVSQSPSNKVTEKGKDVELRCDPISGHTALYWYRQSLGQGLEFLIYFQGNSAPDKSGLPSDRFSAERTGGSVSTLTIQRTQQEDSAVYLCASSLGTNRYEQYFGPGTRLTVT.

Ten or more counts support this clonotype. The V call is TRBV12-3 or TRBV12-4, the J call TRBJ1-1; TRBD1 might be the D (5 bases). This CDR3 comprises 14 residues. V gave up 3 bases and J gave up 1 base, with 9 bases separating them. The CDR3 reads CASSFPRGNTEAFF. The CDR3 bases are TGTGCCAGCAGTTTTCCAAGGGGGAACACTGAAGCTTTCTTT.

The chain recombines TRBV4-1 with TRBJ2-5; TRBD1 aligns across 9 bases. V was clipped by 0 bases and J by 2 bases; unmatched bases: 7. Looked up from germline, CDR1 is MGHRA and CDR2 is YSYEKL. The CDR3 has 17 amino acids. This CDR3 is CASSQEGPGQGQETQYF. The CDR3 nucleotides are TGCGCCAGCAGCCAAGAAGGCCCCGGACAGGGGCAAGAGACCCAGTACTTC.